This T cell receptor (beta chain) was sequenced for a study of cytomegalovirus exposure and HLA in healthy donors (dated by TCRdb to about 2017). In terms of the full investigation: An earlier analysis of about 560 of the donors reported approximately 260 Gb of sequence data and 100 million to 120 million unique TCR beta sequences obtained from about 170 million T cells. A later analysis re-examined previously published TCR beta repertoires from more than 550 donors and added high-resolution HLA genotyping to investigate patterns of TCR occurrence. Every repertoire in the discovery cohort had been generated on one and the same sequencing platform. Several DR-DQ haplotypes were treated as single units for association and clustering because of strong linkage in the cohort. Typing coverage differed by locus: A, B, C, DRB1 and DQB1 were typed in roughly 629-630 donors, DQA1 in 500 to 550, DPA1 in 600 to 610, and DPB1 in just under 490. A separate validation cohort of 100 to 150 different subjects was used in addition to the roughly 700-subject first cohort. About 300 gigabases of sequencing data and around 90 million unique TCR sequences made up an early release that covered 500 to 700 HLA-typed donors. The genetic ancestry cluster associated with self-reported Caucasian donors included over 65% of the 350 to 500 genotyped donors. To predict cytomegalovirus infection status, the study combined high-throughput TCR immunosequencing, statistical association of individual TCRs with disease status, and machine learning. The T cell repertoires of some 700 subjects were profiled by immunosequencing and related to cytomegalovirus serostatus. HLA typing included class I and class II loci at four-digit resolution. In the later analysis, no new phenotypic data were used to find candidate immune exposures; instead, reliance was placed on TCR beta sequences and their occurrence across donors. An earlier analysis of 587 of the donors applied high-throughput TCR beta sequencing to assess whether each TCR beta V gene segment acted as functional or pseudogenic. The aim of the study was to test whether cataloging public T cell receptors could identify signatures of past pathogen exposure. Donor age, sex, ethnicity and CMV serostatus were collected together with the repertoire data. Among some 410 genotyped donors of the cohort, an average of approximately 200,000 unique TCR beta nucleotide sequences was sequenced per donor, of which 15% to 20% were non-productive. A later genetic analysis used genome-wide SNP genotypes for about 55% of the 666 donors, treating that subset as a discovery cohort. The full study reports these points: The authors suggested that the approach could potentially be generalized to other disease states and immunological phenotypes. The presence/absence analyses assumed that sequencing depth was roughly uniform across donors, and that assumption may not be true. Because counts were too low, 15 to 20 rarely observed V segments, including chromosome 9 orphons, were left out of the earlier analysis of about 500 of the donors. A further reported finding was that TCR beta sequences accurately predicted the HLA-A and HLA-B alleles for most subjects in the first cohort. In a later genetic analysis, a missense DCLRE1C variant was associated with V-gene and J-gene trimming of TCR beta chains, and the association was replicated in an independent cohort. The only immune exposure information available for the cohort was CMV serostatus. According to a later analysis, TCR association rates differed among HLA loci, with DRB1 alleles showing the most associated TCRs and HLA-C alleles showing the fewest. The study listed 150 to 200 TCR beta chains as associated with cytomegalovirus. In a later analysis, HLA-associated TCR beta chains were found to be more clonally expanded and to have lower generation probabilities than equally common non-associated chains. The cohort was sequenced for TCR beta chains only, and without alpha or paired-chain data the features that could be detected were limited. A later analysis reported that several top co-occurrence clusters appeared linked to parvovirus B19, influenza, CMV and Epstein-Barr virus. In a later analysis, most CMV-associated TCR beta chains were found to appear HLA-restricted, with HLA associations seemingly driven largely by CMV exposure. A later genetic analysis reported fewer N-insertions in productive TCRs among donors in an Asian-associated ancestry cluster than the roughly 640-donor mean. A cluster of highly shared sequence variants was judged likely to be a technical artifact of the sequencing pipeline. An earlier analysis of around 500 of the donors showed that most TCR beta V segments appeared in productive rearrangements either about 87% or about 30% of the time, which broadly matched IMGT annotations. Strong co-occurrence of HLA alleles, especially DR and DQ, made assigning TCR associations to individual alleles difficult. HLA typing was unavailable for some donors at each locus, so association tests used only the typed subset. Correlated functional status among segregating V segments might reflect linkage disequilibrium, but an unknown experimental factor could not be ruled out. Across donors, most TCR sequences were observed very rarely, whereas some public TCRs were present in many individuals. Specific HLA alleles were associated with 16,951 TCR beta sequences at a false discovery rate of 0.05 in a later analysis. A few of the identified cytomegalovirus-associated TCR beta chains were confirmed in vitro to be specific for cytomegalovirus antigens. The classifier was reported to diagnose cytomegalovirus status with high specificity and sensitivity in both the original cohort and the validation cohort. Because the 87-base-pair reads could not distinguish some IMGT-functional V segments, including TRBV6-2 and TRBV6-3, those segments were excluded.

The cohort was made up of 666 healthy bone marrow donors. At the time of sampling, every cohort member was nominally healthy, though immune exposures that went unrecorded were likely present. The donor tested CMV seronegative, placing the donor among the roughly 400 seronegative members of the cohort. Each donor provided a peripheral blood sample, and peripheral blood mononuclear cells were used for TCR beta sequencing. The Qiagen DNeasy Blood Extraction Kit was used to extract genomic DNA from the blood cell samples. This clone was seen a handful of times. The antigen this receptor binds is unknown. Base qualities are not provided; no much larger clone lies one nucleotide away. Library prep was done by the immunoSEQ multiplex PCR assay. For the multiplex PCR, a mixture combining 60 forward primers for TCR Vbeta segments and 13 reverse primers for TCR Jbeta segments was used. Amplification of the CDR3 region of rearranged TCR beta genes was performed with a multiplex PCR assay on genomic DNA. The amplified TCR beta libraries were sequenced on the Illumina HiSeq System as 87-base-pair reads. In the authors' own workflow: A later analysis tallied around 80 million unique TCR beta chains across the 666 repertoires, and about 10 million of those chains were shared by two or more donors. Raw reads were error-corrected and collapsed into unique sequences with a nearest-neighbor algorithm that merged closely related sequences to remove PCR and sequencing errors. Alignment of CDR3 sequences to IMGT reference sequences was used to assign V, D and J gene segments. For a sequence to be retained, a match of at least six nucleotides was required to both a V gene segment and a J gene segment. Rearrangements were classified as productive when the CDR3 lacked stop codons and remained in frame with V and J, and all other rearrangements were classified as non-productive. CDR3 was defined according to IMGT convention as the region running from the second conserved V-encoded cysteine to the conserved J-encoded phenylalanine. In an earlier analysis of 550 to 650 of the donors, sequences lacking an unambiguous match to a single V gene segment were excluded. In an earlier analysis of roughly 500 of the donors, V segments were called functional above 56.7% productive rearrangements and were called segregating when the between-donor standard deviation exceeded 5%. A statistical classification framework was developed to diagnose cytomegalovirus status using the catalog of TCR beta chain sequences. In a later analysis, V and J genes were assigned by comparing TCR nucleotide sequences against IMGT/GENE-DB human TR gene sequences. A later analysis assigned CDR3 sequences and most-parsimonious VDJ recombination scenarios with the TCRdist pipeline. In a later analysis, every TCR beta chain was defined by the combination of its CDR3 amino acid sequence and its V-gene family, and reads without a unique V-gene family were dropped. A later analysis removed 450 to 600 highly shared, low-generation-probability nucleotide sequences to deal with suspected cross-contamination and a sequencing artifact. A later analysis calculated a clonal expansion index for each public chain from normalized within-repertoire ranks of inferred template counts. A later analysis computed generation probabilities with a VDJ recombination model fitted to out-of-frame rearrangements, and checked the results against IGoR. Hypergeometric tests were used in a later analysis to score TCR-TCR, TCR-HLA and TCR-CMV co-occurrence, with a repertoire-size bias correction applied to the TCR pairs. To estimate false discovery rates, a later analysis permuted the HLA or CMV assignments 20 times. A later analysis grouped co-occurring TCRs with DBSCAN, adding TCRdist sequence similarity when clustering within HLA-allele-positive subsets. Repertoires with fewer than 30,000 or more than 120,000 public chains were left out of co-occurrence clustering, as were five repertoires with anomalous nucleotide sharing. This is the immuneACCESS table as TCRdb keeps it, with only in-frame sequences that have V and J called. A part of the clones is gone; compared with another copy, unresolved V genes explain less than half, and the rest is unexplained. V and J calls plus clone size are reproduced from that table; the DNA served to infer D and trimming. Within this sample are around 200,000 clones, with approximately 82% of them counted one time only. The ten top clones hold 0.5% to 0.7% of the sample.

From the germline V gene, CDR1 is SGDLS and CDR2 is YYNGEE. V has 0 bases trimmed and J has 8 bases trimmed; junction bases matching no gene number 8. Including the terminal cysteine and phenylalanine, the CDR3 comprises 15 residues. Solely the CDR3 DNA is kept, with 45 bases framed from the first base. The chain is encoded by TRBV9 joined to TRBJ2-1, and TRBD1 aligns with 7 junction nucleotides. Sequencing was carried out using PBMCs. The sequence came from a middle-aged woman in good health and CMV-seronegative. In nucleotides, the sequence is TGTGCCAGCAGCGTAGAGGCAGGGGGATACCATGAGCAGTTCTTC. Translated, this gives CASSVEAGGYHEQFF.